This T cell receptor (beta chain) was sequenced during a study of monozygotic twins with inflammatory bowel disease. A remark on this clonotype: Its antigen is as yet unknown.

Every TCR library drew on about 3.5 ug of total RNA. The team made cDNA by running eight separate reactions for each sample. TCRalpha and TCRbeta cDNA underwent two nested PCRs of around 15 and 9 cycles. With the 5' RACE reads reprocessed, TCRdb shows one record per CDR3 protein and no DNA. The ten top clones account for 2.5% to 3%, within a sample of more than 300,000 distinct CDR3 sequences. Study-wide results and limits: Ultimately, a single strong signal or clonotype associated with IBD was not supported.

The CDR3 consists of 15 residues. In germline, CDR1 is KGHSH, CDR2 LQKENI. The V and J genes are TRBV18 and TRBJ2-7; TCRdb selects TRBD1, and the lack of DNA leaves this call unchecked. Specimen: blood. This sequence was found in a human donor with ulcerative colitis or Crohn's disease, or a healthy co-twin of an affected twin (not recorded which). This chain's CDR3 is CASSPDRARAYEQYF.